This T cell receptor beta chain is drawn from a study of cytomegalovirus exposure and HLA in healthy donors. 60 Vbeta and 13 Jbeta primers were used in PCR. Sequenced by immunoSEQ multiplex PCR; TCRdb stores in-frame clones only, minus some. Among around 100,000 clones listed, about 80% were seen once. About this clone: Antigen specificity is unknown.

The ends were cut back, 6 bases at V and 9 bases at J, with 15 bases in the middle. Germline-derived CDR1 and CDR2 are MDHEN and SYDVKM. This CDR3 contains 12 residues. Findings of the study overall: In an earlier analysis, productive rearrangement rates for most beta V segments clustered near 90% or 30%.

The sample taken for sequencing was PBMCs. The chain links TRBV28 to TRBJ2-7; perhaps TRBD2 as D (7 bases). This TCR was recovered from a female donor in good health and CMV-seropositive. CDR3 DNA sequence: TGTGCCAGCAGAGAGGGGGGGAGGGGGCAGTACTTC. It translates to CASREGGRGQYF.